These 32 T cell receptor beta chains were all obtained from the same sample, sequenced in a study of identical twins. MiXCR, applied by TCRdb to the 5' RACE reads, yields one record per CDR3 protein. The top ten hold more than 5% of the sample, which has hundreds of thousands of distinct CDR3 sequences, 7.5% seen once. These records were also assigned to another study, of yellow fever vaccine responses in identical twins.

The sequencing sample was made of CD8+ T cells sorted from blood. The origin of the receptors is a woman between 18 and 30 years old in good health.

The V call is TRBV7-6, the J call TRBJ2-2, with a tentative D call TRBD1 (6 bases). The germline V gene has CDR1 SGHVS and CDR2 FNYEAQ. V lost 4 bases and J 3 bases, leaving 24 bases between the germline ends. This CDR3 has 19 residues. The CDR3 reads CASSSRWGPKPDYTGELFF. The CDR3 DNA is TGTGCCAGCAGCTCCCGGTGGGGGCCGAAGCCTGACTACACCGGGGAGCTGTTTTTT.

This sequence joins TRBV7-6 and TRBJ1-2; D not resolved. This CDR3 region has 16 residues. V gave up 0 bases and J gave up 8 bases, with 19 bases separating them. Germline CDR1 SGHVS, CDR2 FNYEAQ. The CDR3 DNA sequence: TGTGCCAGCAGCTTAGCAAAGTCCGCCCTTGTGGAGGGCTACACCTTC. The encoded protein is CASSLAKSALVEGYTF.

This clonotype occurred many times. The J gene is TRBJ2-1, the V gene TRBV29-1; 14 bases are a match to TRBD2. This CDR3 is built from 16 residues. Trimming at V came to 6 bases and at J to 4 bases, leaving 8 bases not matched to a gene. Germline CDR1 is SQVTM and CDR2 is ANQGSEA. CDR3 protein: CSVTGTSGSFYNEQFF. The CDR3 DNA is TGCAGCGTAACCGGGACTAGCGGGAGTTTTTACAATGAGCAGTTCTTC.

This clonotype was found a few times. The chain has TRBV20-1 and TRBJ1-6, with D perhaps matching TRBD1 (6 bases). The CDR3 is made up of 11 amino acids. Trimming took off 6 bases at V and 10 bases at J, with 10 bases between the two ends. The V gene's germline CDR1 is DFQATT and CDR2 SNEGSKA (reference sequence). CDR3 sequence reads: CSATGSSPLHF. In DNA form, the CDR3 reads TGCAGTGCCACAGGGTCGTCACCCCTCCACTTT.

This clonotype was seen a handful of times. The chain's CDR3 is CASSLSGWETQYF. The CDR3 DNA sequence: TGTGCCAGCAGCTTGAGTGGGTGGGAGACCCAGTACTTC. This rearrangement joins TRBV7-9 to TRBJ2-5; D is unresolved. This CDR3 is 13 amino acids long. Germline CDR1 and CDR2: SEHNR and FQNEAQ (reference sequence). Trimming pared 3 bases from V and 5 bases from J, leaving 10 bases between.

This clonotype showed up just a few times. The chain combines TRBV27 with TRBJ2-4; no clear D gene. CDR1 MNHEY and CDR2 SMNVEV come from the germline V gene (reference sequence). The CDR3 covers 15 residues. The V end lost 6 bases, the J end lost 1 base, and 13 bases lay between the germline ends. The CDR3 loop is CASSAAPGAKNIQYF. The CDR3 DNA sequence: TGTGCCAGCAGCGCCGCGCCTGGGGCCAAAAACATTCAGTACTTC.

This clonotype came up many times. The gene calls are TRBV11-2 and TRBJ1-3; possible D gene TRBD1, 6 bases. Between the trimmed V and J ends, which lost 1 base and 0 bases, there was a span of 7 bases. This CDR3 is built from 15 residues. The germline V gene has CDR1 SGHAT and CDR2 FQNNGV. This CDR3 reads CASSLGTVSGNTIYF. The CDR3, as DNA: TGTGCCAGCAGCTTAGGGACAGTCTCTGGAAACACCATATATTTT.

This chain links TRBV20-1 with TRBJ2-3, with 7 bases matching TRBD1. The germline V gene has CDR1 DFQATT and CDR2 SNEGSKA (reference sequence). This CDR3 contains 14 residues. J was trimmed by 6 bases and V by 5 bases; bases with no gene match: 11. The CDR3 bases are TGCAGTGCTCCCCTAGGACAGGTTGTCGATACGCAGTATTTT. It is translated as CSAPLGQVVDTQYF.

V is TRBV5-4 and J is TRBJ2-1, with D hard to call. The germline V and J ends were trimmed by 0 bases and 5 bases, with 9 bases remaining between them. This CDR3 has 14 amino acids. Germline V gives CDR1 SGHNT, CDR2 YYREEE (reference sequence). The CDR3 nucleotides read TGTGCCAGCAGCTTGGAATACAGAGACAATGAGCAGTTCTTC. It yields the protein CASSLEYRDNEQFF.

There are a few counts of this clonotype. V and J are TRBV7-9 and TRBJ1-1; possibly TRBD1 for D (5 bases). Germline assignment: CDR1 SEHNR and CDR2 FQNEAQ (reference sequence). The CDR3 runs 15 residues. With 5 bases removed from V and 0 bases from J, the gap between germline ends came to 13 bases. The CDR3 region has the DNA TGTGCCAGCAGCCTTTCAGGGTCCTTGAACACTGAAGCTTTCTTT. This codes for CASSLSGSLNTEAFF.

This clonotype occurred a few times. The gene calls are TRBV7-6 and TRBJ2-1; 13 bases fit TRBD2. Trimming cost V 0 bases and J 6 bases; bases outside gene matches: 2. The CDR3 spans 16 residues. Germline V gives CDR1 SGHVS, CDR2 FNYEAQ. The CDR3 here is CASSLAGLAGRNEQFF. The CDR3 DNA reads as TGTGCCAGCAGCTTAGCGGGACTAGCGGGACGCAATGAGCAGTTCTTC.

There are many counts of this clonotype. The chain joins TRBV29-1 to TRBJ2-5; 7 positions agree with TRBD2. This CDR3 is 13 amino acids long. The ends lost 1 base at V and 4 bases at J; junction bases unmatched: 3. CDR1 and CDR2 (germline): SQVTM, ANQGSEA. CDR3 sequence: CSVEGGGLETQYF. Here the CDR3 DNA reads TGCAGCGTTGAAGGGGGGGGGTTAGAGACCCAGTACTTC.

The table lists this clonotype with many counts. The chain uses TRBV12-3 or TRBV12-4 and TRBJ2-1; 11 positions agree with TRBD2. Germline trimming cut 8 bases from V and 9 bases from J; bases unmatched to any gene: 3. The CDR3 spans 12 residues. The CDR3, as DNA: TGTGCCAGCGGGGGGACTAGCGGTGAGCAGTTCTTC. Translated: CASGGTSGEQFF.

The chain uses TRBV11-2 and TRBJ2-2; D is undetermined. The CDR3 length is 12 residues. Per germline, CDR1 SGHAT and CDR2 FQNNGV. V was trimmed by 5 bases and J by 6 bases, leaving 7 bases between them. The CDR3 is CASSIRAGELFF. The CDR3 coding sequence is TGTGCCAGCAGCATCCGGGCCGGGGAGCTGTTTTTT.

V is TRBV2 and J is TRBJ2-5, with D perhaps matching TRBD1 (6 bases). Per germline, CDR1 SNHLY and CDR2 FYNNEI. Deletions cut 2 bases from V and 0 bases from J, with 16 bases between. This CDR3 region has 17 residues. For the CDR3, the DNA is TGTGCCAGCAGTGAATTGGACAGTCAATCCTACCAAGAGACCCAGTACTTC. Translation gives CASSELDSQSYQETQYF.

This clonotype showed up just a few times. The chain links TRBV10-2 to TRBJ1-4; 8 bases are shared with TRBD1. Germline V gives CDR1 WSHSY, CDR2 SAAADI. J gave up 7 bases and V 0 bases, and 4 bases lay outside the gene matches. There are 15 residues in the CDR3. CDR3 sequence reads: CASSESDRESEKLFF. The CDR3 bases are TGCGCCAGCAGTGAGTCGGACAGGGAAAGTGAAAAACTGTTTTTT.

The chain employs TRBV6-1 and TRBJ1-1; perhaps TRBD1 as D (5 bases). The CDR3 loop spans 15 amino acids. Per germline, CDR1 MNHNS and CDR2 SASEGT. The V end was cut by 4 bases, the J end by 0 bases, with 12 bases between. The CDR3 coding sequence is TGTGCCAGCAGTGTCATCGGGGGTGTGAACACTGAAGCTTTCTTT. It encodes CASSVIGGVNTEAFF.

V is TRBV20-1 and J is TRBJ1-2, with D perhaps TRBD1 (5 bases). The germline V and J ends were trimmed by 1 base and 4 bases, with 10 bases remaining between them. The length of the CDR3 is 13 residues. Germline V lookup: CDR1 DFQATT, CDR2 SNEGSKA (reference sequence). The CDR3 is CSARAGQTYGYTF. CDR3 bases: TGCAGTGCTAGAGCAGGGCAAACCTATGGCTACACCTTC.

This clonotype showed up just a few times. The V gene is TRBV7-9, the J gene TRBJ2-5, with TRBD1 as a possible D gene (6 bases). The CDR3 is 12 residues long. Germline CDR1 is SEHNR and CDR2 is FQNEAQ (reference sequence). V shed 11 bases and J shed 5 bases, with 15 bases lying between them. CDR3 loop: CASRQGRETQYF. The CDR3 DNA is TGTGCCTCTCGGCAGGGGCGTGAGACCCAGTACTTC.

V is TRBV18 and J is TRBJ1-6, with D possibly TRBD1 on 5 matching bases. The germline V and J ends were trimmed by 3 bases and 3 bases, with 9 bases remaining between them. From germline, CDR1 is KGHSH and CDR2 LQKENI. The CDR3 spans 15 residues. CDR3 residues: CASSPSRDYNSPLHF. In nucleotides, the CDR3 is TGTGCCAGCTCACCGAGCAGGGACTATAATTCACCCCTCCACTTT. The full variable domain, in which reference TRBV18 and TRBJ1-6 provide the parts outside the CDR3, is NAGVMQNPRHLVRRRGQEARLRCSPMKGHSHVYWYRQLPEEGLKFMVYLQKENIIDESGMPKERFSAEFPKEGPSILRIQQVVRGDSAAYFCASSPSRDYNSPLHFGNGTRLTVT.

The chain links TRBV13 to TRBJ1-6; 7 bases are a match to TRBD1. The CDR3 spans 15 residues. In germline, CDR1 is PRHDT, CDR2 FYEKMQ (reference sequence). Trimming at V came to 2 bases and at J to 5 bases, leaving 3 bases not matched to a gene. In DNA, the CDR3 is TGTGCCAGCAGCTTAAACAGGGGCCATAATTCACCCCTCCACTTT. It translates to CASSLNRGHNSPLHF.

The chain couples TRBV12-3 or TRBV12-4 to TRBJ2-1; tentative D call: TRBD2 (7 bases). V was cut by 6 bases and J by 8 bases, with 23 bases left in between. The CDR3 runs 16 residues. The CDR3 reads CASSYSRGALIHEQFF. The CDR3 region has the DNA TGTGCCAGCAGCTATTCTCGGGGGGCCTTGATCCATGAGCAGTTCTTC.

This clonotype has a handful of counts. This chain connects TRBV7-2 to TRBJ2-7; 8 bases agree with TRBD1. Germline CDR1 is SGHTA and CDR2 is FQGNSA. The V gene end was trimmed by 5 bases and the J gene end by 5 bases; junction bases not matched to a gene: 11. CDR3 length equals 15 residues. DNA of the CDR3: TGTGCCAGCAGCGTACGGGCAGGGGGCGGGGACGAGCAGTACTTC. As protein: CASSVRAGGGDEQYF.

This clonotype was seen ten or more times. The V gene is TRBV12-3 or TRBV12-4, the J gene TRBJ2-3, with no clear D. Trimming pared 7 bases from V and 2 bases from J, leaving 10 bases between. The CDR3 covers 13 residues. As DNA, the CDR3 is TGTGCCAGCACCAATATGAACACAGATACGCAGTATTTT. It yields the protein CASTNMNTDTQYF.

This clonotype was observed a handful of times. The CDR3 DNA follows: TGTGCCAGCAGCTCGGGACGTGGAAATGGCTACACCTTC. Its translation is CASSSGRGNGYTF. The chain carries TRBV7-6 and TRBJ1-2; D may be TRBD1 (5 bases). V was clipped by 4 bases and J by 6 bases, with 12 bases between them. The CDR3 has 13 amino acids. In germline, CDR1 is SGHVS, CDR2 FNYEAQ.

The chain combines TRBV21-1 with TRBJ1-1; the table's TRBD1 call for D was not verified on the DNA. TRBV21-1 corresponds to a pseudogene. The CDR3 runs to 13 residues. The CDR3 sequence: CASSTGLNTEAFF. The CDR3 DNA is TGTGCCAGCAGCACGGGACTGAACACTGAAGCTTTCTTT.

The CDR3 sequence is CSAHSGTSGPRTDTQYF. CDR3 bases: TGCAGTGCTCATTCCGGGACTAGCGGGCCCCGCACAGATACGCAGTATTTT. This chain connects TRBV20-1 to TRBJ2-3; 12 positions match TRBD2. The CDR3 runs 17 residues. Germline trimming cut 5 bases from V and 1 base from J; bases unmatched to any gene: 10. The germline CDR1 and CDR2 sequences are DFQATT and SNEGSKA (reference sequence).

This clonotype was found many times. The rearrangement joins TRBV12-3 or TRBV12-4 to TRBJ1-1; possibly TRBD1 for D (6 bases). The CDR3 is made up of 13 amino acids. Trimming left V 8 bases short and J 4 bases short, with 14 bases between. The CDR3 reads CASGIGGFTEAFF. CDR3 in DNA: TGTGCCAGCGGGATAGGGGGGTTCACTGAAGCTTTCTTT.

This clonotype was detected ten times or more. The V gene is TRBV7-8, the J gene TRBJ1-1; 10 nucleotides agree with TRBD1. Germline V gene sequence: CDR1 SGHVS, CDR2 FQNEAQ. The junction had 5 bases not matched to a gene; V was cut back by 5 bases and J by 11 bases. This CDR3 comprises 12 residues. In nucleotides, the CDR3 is TGTGCCAGCAGCCCAGGGACAGGGGATGCTTTCTTT. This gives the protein CASSPGTGDAFF.

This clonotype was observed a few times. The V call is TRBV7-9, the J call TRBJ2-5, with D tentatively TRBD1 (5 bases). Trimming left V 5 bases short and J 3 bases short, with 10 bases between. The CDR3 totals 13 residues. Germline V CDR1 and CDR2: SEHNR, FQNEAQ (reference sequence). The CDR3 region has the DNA TGTGCCAGCAGCCCCCTAGGGGAAGAGACCCAGTACTTC. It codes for CASSPLGEETQYF.

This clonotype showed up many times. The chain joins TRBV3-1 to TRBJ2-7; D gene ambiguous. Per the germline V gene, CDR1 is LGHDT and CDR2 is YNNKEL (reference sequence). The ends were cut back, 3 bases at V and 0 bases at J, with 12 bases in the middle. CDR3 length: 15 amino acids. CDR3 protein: CASSQFSVSSYEQYF. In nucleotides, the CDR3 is TGTGCCAGCAGCCAGTTCAGCGTGAGCTCCTACGAGCAGTACTTC.

The CDR3 sequence is CASSVLAGPTYEQYF. CDR3 sequence (DNA): TGTGCCAGCAGCGTCCTAGCGGGACCAACCTACGAGCAGTACTTC. The V call is TRBV9, the J call TRBJ2-7; 9 positions match TRBD2. Trimming took 2 bases from V and 2 from J; bases not matched to a gene: 5. This CDR3 has 15 residues. The germline CDR1 and CDR2 sequences are SGDLS and YYNGEE. Variable domain in full (rest from reference TRBV9 and TRBJ2-7): DSGVTQTPKHLITATGQRVTLRCSPRSGDLSVYWYQQSLDQGLQFLIQYYNGEERAKGNILERFSAQQFPDLHSELNLSSLELGDSALYFCASSVLAGPTYEQYFGPGTRLTVT.